A selection of T cell receptor beta chains follows, all from one sample in a study of blood T cell repertoires in COVID-19. Only in-frame clones appear in the TCRdb table, and some are missing; sequencing was by immunoSEQ multiplex PCR. The sample carries about 70,000 clones, about 86% recorded once. The sequenced material came from peripheral blood. These receptors were obtained from a human donor in a cohort sampled during active COVID-19. The conserved cysteine and the conserved F or W are not part of the CDR3 here. Only some rows state a clone size, as once, few, many or a class for expanded clones.

clone_size	v_call	j_call	cdr3_aa
-	TRBV5-4	TRBJ2-1	ASSLGGTGTYNEQF
-	TRBV2	TRBJ2-5	ASSVQETQY
-	TRBV7-9	TRBJ1-3	ASSFQGGGAGNTIY
-	TRBV7-9	TRBJ2-3	ASSLVGDTQY
once	TRBV18	TRBJ2-5	ASSPGGQETQY
-	TRBV11-2	TRBJ2-3	ASSSSTDTQY
-	TRBV6-5	TRBJ2-1	ASSYRQGLYNEQF
-	TRBV6-5	TRBJ2-5	ASRLAGDQETQY
-	TRBV6-2/TRBV6-3	TRBJ1-2	ASSQQGYYGYT
-	TRBV6-6	TRBJ2-7	ASRNGQGVYEQY
-	TRBV6-2/TRBV6-3	TRBJ2-1	ASSSYDSDNEQF
-	TRBV5-1	TRBJ1-3	ASSEGPGTGNTIY
-	TRBV7-2	TRBJ1-6	ASSPVGLSYNSPLH
-	TRBV20-1	TRBJ2-2	SASLQRGGRGTGELF
-	TRBV6-6	TRBJ2-1	ASGTSGNNEQF
once	TRBV6-5	TRBJ1-1	ASSYSTGTLSTEAF
-	TRBV2	TRBJ2-7	ASSKPSGGQPYEQY
-	TRBV5-4	TRBJ1-2	ASSNQGLEGYT
-	TRBV29-1	TRBJ2-7	SVGRDRVPYEQY
-	TRBV5-4	TRBJ2-5	ASSTTGLHQETQY